This T cell receptor (beta chain) appears in the sequencing data of a study of blood T cells in healthy people across ages (dated by TCRdb to between 2014 and 2017). In the study overall: Template switching captured roughly one uniquely barcoded TCR beta cDNA molecule per two T cells in model experiments. The study measured age-related changes in TCR beta repertoire diversity using deep sequencing normalized with unique cDNA molecular identifiers. Donors were grouped into four age groups: young (average roughly 16 years), middle-aged (roughly 40), aged (around 60) and long-lived (about 89). Donors of different ages were randomly distributed across sequencing lanes to avoid experimental bias. Two additional independent replicas of 1 million unique cDNA reads from the same blood draw were analyzed for two donors (one aged 18 to 30 and one aged 80 or older).

Library generation was performed with 5' RACE. The sequencing machine was an Illumina HiSeq 2500. A second PCR of about 7 to 12 cycles was run with a J-beta primer mix and a sample-barcoded 5' primer. Each TCR beta cDNA molecule received a unique molecular identifier from a template-switch 5' adaptor carrying 12 random nucleotides. Each sample yielded at least 3 million CDR3-containing paired-end reads. First-strand cDNA synthesis was performed from all RNA using the Mint cDNA synthesis kit, with priming by a TRBC-specific oligonucleotide. All cDNA was treated with uracil-DNA glycosylase and then went through a first 18-cycle PCR with the universal primers M1SS and BC2_uni_R. For the original study's pipeline: Normalization of each sample was performed by random selection of 1 million high-quality reads, each carrying a distinct molecular identifier. Reads with shared molecular identifiers were discarded instead of being binned into consensus sequences. MiTCR, with a Q25 quality threshold and the strictest error-elimination algorithm, was used for CDR3 identification, clonotype clustering and error correction. Lower-bound total TCR beta diversity was estimated with a nonparametric unseen species model using Euler transformation. The raw public reads went through TCRdb reprocessing: fastp at Q25, MiXCR clone calling, in-frame beta chains kept. Rows are combined by CDR3 protein, so each entry shows the most common genes and DNA. These V and J calls originate from TCRdb's pipeline instead of the authors' own analysis. The sample has about 800,000 distinct CDR3 sequences on record, 55% to 70% of them singletons. Of the sample, about 20% falls within the top ten clones.

What the authors observed across the whole study: A strong correlation was found between observed TCR beta diversity and the percentage of naive T cells measured by flow cytometry. Compared with the aged group, the long-lived group had more naive CD4+ T cells, fewer expanded clones and increased TCR diversity, suggesting age selection. Estimates of total diversity based on one million sequenced T cells were considered lower bounds and underestimates. Observed TCR beta diversity per million T cells fell roughly linearly with age, and a significant reduction was already apparent by age around 39. Because donor CMV infection status was unknown, age-related changes in expanded clonotypes were potentially confounded. Since profiling was done on bulk unsorted PBMCs, naive and antigen-experienced compartments could not be conclusively compared.

The roughly 39 donors, aged about 6 to 95 years, were systemically healthy Caucasian individuals from Russia. Each donor gave 8 to 10 milliliters of peripheral blood, collected into EDTA-treated Vacutainer tubes. Ficoll-Paque density-gradient centrifugation was used to isolate PBMCs, with at least 6.5 million per sample. Total RNA was extracted from PBMCs with Trizol reagent, with at least 6 micrograms obtained per sample. The percentages of naive CD45RAhigh/CD27high T cells were determined by flow cytometry on a PBMC aliquot from every donor. Worth noting for this clonotype: The antigen it binds to is not known. Base qualities are not at hand, and no much larger clone is one base apart.

The receptor was isolated from a man aged 25-45 years in good health. Input material: blood.

The sequenced DNA is TGTGCCAGCAGTTACTACAGTGGGTATGGCTACACCTTC. Its product reads: CASSYYSGYGYTF. Recombination joined TRBV6-2 or TRBV6-3 with TRBJ1-2, with the D gene not confidently named. The germline V gene yields MNHEY for CDR1 and SVGEGT for CDR2. V is clipped by 1 base and J by 5 bases, and the sequence between their germline boundaries is 8 bases long. The CDR3 covers 13 residues, taking in both the cysteine and the phenylalanine. The CDR3 DNA has 39 bases and is translated from base 1.